This T cell receptor beta chain was identified in a study of spatial heterogeneity in lung cancer. Time point indicated: sample taken at primary tumor resection. In its sample, this clonotype was seen many times. MiXCR was run by TCRdb on the 5' RACE reads, yielding one entry per CDR3 protein. The sample contains some 21,000 distinct CDR3 sequences, around 4.3% of which appear only once. V was shortened by 2 bases and J by 8 bases, with 12 bases between the two germline ends. The CDR3 runs 13 residues. Germline-derived CDR1 and CDR2 are MRHNA and SNTAGT. This clonotype was obtained from a male donor with early-stage non-small cell lung cancer. Sequences were derived from PBMCs, sampled at surgery. V usage is TRBV6-4 and J usage is TRBJ1-2, with D perhaps matching TRBD1 (5 bases). CDR3 loop: CASSDEGLGGYTF. DNA for the CDR3: TGTGCCAGCAGTGACGAGGGACTTGGGGGCTACACCTTC.